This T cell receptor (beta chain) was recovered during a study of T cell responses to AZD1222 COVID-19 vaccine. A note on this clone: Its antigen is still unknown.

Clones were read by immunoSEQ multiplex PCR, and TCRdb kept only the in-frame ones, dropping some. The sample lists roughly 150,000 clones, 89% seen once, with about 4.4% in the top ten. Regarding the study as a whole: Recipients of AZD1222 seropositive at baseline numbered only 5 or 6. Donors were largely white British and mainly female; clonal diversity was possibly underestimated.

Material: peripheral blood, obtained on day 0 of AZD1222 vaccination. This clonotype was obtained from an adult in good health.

The CDR3 is CASSLSRTGPYEQYF. The CDR3 coding sequence is TGTGCCAGCAGTTTATCCCGGACAGGGCCCTACGAGCAGTACTTC. The chain couples TRBV27 to TRBJ2-7; TRBD1 matches at 8 bases. The CDR3 is 15 residues long. The junction had 3 bases not matched to a gene; V was cut back by 0 bases and J by 2 bases. Germline loops: CDR1 MNHEY, CDR2 SMNVEV (reference sequence).